A single sample gave rise to the 4 T cell receptor beta chains below, sequenced in a study of beta chain features in type 1 diabetes. Isolated RNA was reverse transcribed in full, so expressed TCRB transcripts were sequenced. Sequencing used immunoSEQ multiplex PCR; TCRdb keeps in-frame clones, though not all of them. The table shows under 70,000 clones, with 55% to 70% occurring only once. Findings of the study overall: In all four CD4+ subsets, TCRB CDR3 length was significantly, moderately reduced in type 1 diabetes.

Their target antigens are unknown. The sample was stem cell memory CD4+ T cells from blood. The receptors come from a young woman with type 1 diabetes.

The V and J genes are TRBV6-5 and TRBJ2-3, with no clear D. The CDR3 consists of 15 residues. Trimming cost V 1 base and J 3 bases, with 11 bases left between them. Germline CDR1 reads MNHEY; CDR2 reads SVGAGI. The CDR3 reads CASSYYTSRTDTQYF. CDR3 nucleotides: TGTGCCAGCAGTTACTACACTTCTAGAACAGATACGCAGTATTTT.

In this sample, this clone turned up once. The CDR3 DNA is TGCGCCAGCAGCGCCCGATCGGACAGGGGGCAAGGATGGAACACTGAAGCTTTCTTT. Its translation: CASSARSDRGQGWNTEAFF. The rearrangement links TRBV5-1 to TRBJ1-1; 11 positions agree with TRBD1. Germline CDR1 and CDR2: SGHRS and YFSETQ. The CDR3 runs to 19 residues. J was trimmed by 1 base and V by 4 bases; bases with no gene match: 15. Complete variable domain (other parts from reference TRBV5-1 and TRBJ1-1): KAGVTQTPRYLIKTRGQQVTLSCSPISGHRSVSWYQQTPGQGLQFLFEYFSETQRNKGNFPGRFSGRQFSNSRSEMNVSTLELGDSALYLCASSARSDRGQGWNTEAFFGQGTRLTVV.

This clone was observed a few times. This rearrangement joins TRBV27 to TRBJ2-1, with D possibly TRBD2 on 6 matching bases. Germline loops: CDR1 MNHEY, CDR2 SMNVEV (reference sequence). The CDR3 loop spans 13 amino acids. V shed 2 bases and J shed 7 bases, with 9 bases lying between them. The CDR3: CASSLRGRNEQFF. The DNA of the CDR3 is TGTGCCAGCAGTTTACGAGGGAGGAATGAGCAGTTCTTC.

The chain combines TRBV28 with TRBJ2-1; TRBD2 aligns across 9 bases. With V trimmed by 3 bases and J by 8 bases, 8 bases remained unmatched. This CDR3 is built from 15 residues. Germline V gene data show CDR1 as MDHEN and CDR2 as SYDVKM. The CDR3 coding sequence is TGTGCCAGCAGTTTTCCAGCGGGGGGAGGTTATGAGCAGTTCTTC. Protein: CASSFPAGGGYEQFF. Based on the CDR3 plus reference TRBV28 and TRBJ2-1, the full variable domain is DVKVTQSSRYLVKRTGEKVFLECVQDMDHENMFWYRQDPGLGLRLIYFSYDVKMKEKGDIPEGYSVSREKKERFSLILESASTNQTSMYLCASSFPAGGGYEQFFGPGTRLTVL.